This record covers a single T cell receptor beta chain. This CDR3 has 15 residues. Germline V gene data show CDR1 as DFQATT and CDR2 as SNEGSKA (reference sequence). V shed 5 bases and J 9 bases; nucleotides not matched to a gene: 10. The sample comes from a study of CD8 T cells in Susac syndrome. Healthy donors were controls matched for age and sex. TEMRA cells underwent FACS enrichment and CD8+ and CD4+ T cells underwent negative isolation. RNA in amounts of roughly 0.5 to 1 ug was reverse transcribed with random hexamers. TCRdb called the immunoSEQ multiplex PCR reads again in MiXCR, with one record for every CDR3 protein. The sample has tens of thousands of distinct CDR3 sequences, around 94% seen once.

The chain carries TRBV20-1 and TRBJ2-1; 13 positions agree with TRBD2. The sequenced sample consisted of CD8+ T cells from PBMCs. The receptor was isolated from a human donor in good health. The CDR3 spells CSASLLAGGLGEQFF. The CDR3 DNA reads as TGCAGTGCTTCTCTACTAGCGGGGGGGCTAGGTGAGCAGTTCTTC.